This TCR beta chain comes out of a study of blood T cell repertoires in COVID-19. Across the study: COVID-19 samples, acute and convalescent, were from the United States, Italy and Spain. T cells, B-cell-depleted T cells, or PBMCs supplied cDNA or gDNA.

Libraries were prepared by immunoSEQ multiplex PCR; TCRdb keeps only in-frame clonotypes and omits some of them. The sample records approximately 60,000 clones, roughly three quarters being singletons. The clonotype originates from a man between 50 and 59 years old with active or convalescent COVID-19. Material for sequencing was peripheral blood.

CDR3 region: CASRRDRDTEAFF. DNA for the CDR3: TGTGCCAGCAGGCGAGACAGGGACACTGAAGCTTTCTTT. V and J are TRBV2 and TRBJ1-1, with 7 bases that match TRBD1. Germline lookup yields CDR1 SNHLY and CDR2 FYNNEI. With 6 bases clipped from V and 3 bases from J, the junction kept 4 bases outside the gene matches. The CDR3 consists of 13 residues.